One sample yielded the 13 T cell receptor beta chains listed below, sequenced in a study of T-cell memory formation after mild COVID-19. One entry per CDR3 protein, called by TCRdb with MiXCR from the 5' RACE reads. The profile shows 250,000 or so distinct CDR3 sequences, about a sixth of them singletons. The specimen was PBMCs or a T cell subset sorted from them (not recorded which). These receptors were collected from a man aged 18 to 30 who had mild COVID-19 (a few samples of this study predate the infection). Cell type and time point are not known.

This clonotype occurred a few times. The V call is TRBV7-2, the J call TRBJ2-3; possible D gene TRBD2, 6 bases. Germline-derived CDR1 and CDR2 are SGHTA and FQGNSA. The CDR3 is 15 amino acids. Trimming left V 5 bases short and J 1 base short, with 13 bases between. CDR3 in amino acids: CASSTMGGGTDTQYF. The CDR3 DNA reads as TGTGCCAGCAGCACCATGGGCGGGGGCACAGATACGCAGTATTTT.

The genes are TRBV15 and TRBJ2-3; maybe TRBD2 (6 bases). The germline gives CDR1 LNHNV, CDR2 YYDKDF (reference sequence). Trimming removed 0 bases from V and 4 bases from J, with 8 bases in between. The CDR3 extends over 14 amino acids. The DNA of the CDR3 is TGTGCCACCAGCAGAGATAGCGGCGCAGATACGCAGTATTTT. Translated, it gives CATSRDSGADTQYF.

The chain is built from TRBV7-2 and TRBJ2-5; D is perhaps TRBD2 (6 bases). This CDR3 contains 14 residues. V lost 5 bases to trimming and J lost 4 bases, with 14 bases between them. Germline V gene sequence: CDR1 SGHTA, CDR2 FQGNSA. The CDR3 DNA is TGTGCCAGCAGCCCGACTAGTTTCGGAGAGACCCAGTACTTC. Protein product: CASSPTSFGETQYF.

This sequence joins TRBV9 and TRBJ2-1; possibly TRBD1 for D (5 bases). With 2 bases removed from V and 8 bases from J, the gap between germline ends came to 14 bases. This CDR3 region has 14 residues. Germline CDR1 SGDLS, CDR2 YYNGEE. The CDR3 protein is CASSVPPRGHEQFF. The DNA for the CDR3 is TGTGCCAGCAGCGTCCCCCCTAGGGGCCATGAGCAGTTCTTC.

This clonotype was seen a handful of times. V usage is TRBV4-3 and J usage is TRBJ2-7; 12 nucleotides match TRBD2. The germline V gene encodes CDR1 LGHNA and CDR2 YSLEER. The CDR3 is 16 residues long. The junction had 3 bases not matched to a gene; V was cut back by 0 bases and J by 3 bases. In DNA form, the CDR3 reads TGCGCCAGCAGCCAAGAATCGGGACTAGCGGGCTACGAGCAGTACTTC. Its translation: CASSQESGLAGYEQYF.

The chain links TRBV7-9 to TRBJ2-2, with 10 bases matching TRBD2. This CDR3 is built from 18 residues. Per the germline V gene, CDR1 is SEHNR and CDR2 is FQNEAQ (reference sequence). The junction had 12 bases not matched to a gene; V was cut back by 4 bases and J by 4 bases. The CDR3 spells CASSSRGLAERTTGELFF. CDR3 coding DNA: TGTGCCAGCAGCTCCCGAGGACTAGCGGAAAGAACCACCGGGGAGCTGTTTTTT.

This chain joins TRBV12-3 or TRBV12-4 and TRBJ2-3; D unclear. The CDR3 spans 14 residues. The V end lost 3 bases, the J end lost 2 bases, and 9 bases lay between the germline ends. CDR3 sequence (DNA): TGTGCCAGCAGTTTCGGTTCAGCCACAGATACGCAGTATTTT. It encodes CASSFGSATDTQYF.

V and J are TRBV7-3 and TRBJ2-2; either TRBD1 or TRBD2 may supply D (5 bases each). This CDR3 region has 13 residues. Germline V gives CDR1 SGHTA, CDR2 FQGTGA. V was clipped by 5 bases and J by 7 bases, with 11 bases between them. This chain's CDR3 is CASSPGAGGELFF. CDR3 nucleotide sequence: TGTGCCAGCAGCCCCGGGGCAGGCGGGGAGCTGTTTTTT.

This clonotype has only a few counts. The V and J genes are TRBV6-6 and TRBJ2-3; 14 positions match TRBD2. The J segment lost 5 bases and the V segment lost 6 bases, leaving 7 bases of the junction unmatched. The CDR3 totals 16 residues. Germline V gene data show CDR1 as MNHNY and CDR2 as SVGAGI (reference sequence). CDR3 in amino acids: CASRPPGTSGGDTQYF. The DNA of the CDR3 is TGTGCCAGCAGGCCACCCGGGACTAGCGGGGGAGATACGCAGTATTTT.

This clonotype was seen a few times. The CDR3 reads CASSFETGVSGYTF. CDR3 coding DNA: TGCGCCAGCAGCTTTGAGACAGGGGTTAGTGGCTACACCTTC. The rearrangement joins TRBV5-1 to TRBJ1-2; 8 bases line up with TRBD1. Germline trimming cut 2 bases from V and 7 bases from J; bases unmatched to any gene: 7. Looked up from germline, CDR1 is SGHRS and CDR2 is YFSETQ. The CDR3 totals 14 residues.

The rearrangement joins TRBV9 to TRBJ2-7, with 7 bases fitting TRBD2. The CDR3 is 15 amino acids. The ends lost 0 bases at V and 2 bases at J; junction bases unmatched: 5. Germline-derived CDR1 and CDR2 are SGDLS and YYNGEE. CDR3 residues: CASSVEGLFPYEQYF. The CDR3 bases are TGTGCCAGCAGCGTAGAGGGACTATTCCCCTACGAGCAGTACTTC.

The chain recombines TRBV7-2 with TRBJ2-6; no firm D call. In germline, CDR1 is SGHTA, CDR2 FQGNSA. CDR3 size: 15 residues. V lost 7 bases to trimming and J lost 4 bases, with 14 bases between them. The CDR3 spells CASTPLASGANVLTF. The CDR3 DNA reads as TGTGCCAGCACCCCTTTGGCCTCCGGGGCCAACGTCCTGACTTTC.

A few counts support this clonotype. The chain links TRBV4-1 to TRBJ2-5, with D hard to call. The CDR3 has 13 amino acids. The germline V gene encodes CDR1 MGHRA and CDR2 YSYEKL. V was clipped by 6 bases and J by 7 bases, with 15 bases between them. The CDR3 here is CASSSGSGWTQYF. DNA of the CDR3: TGCGCCAGCAGTAGTGGGTCCGGGTGGACCCAGTACTTC.